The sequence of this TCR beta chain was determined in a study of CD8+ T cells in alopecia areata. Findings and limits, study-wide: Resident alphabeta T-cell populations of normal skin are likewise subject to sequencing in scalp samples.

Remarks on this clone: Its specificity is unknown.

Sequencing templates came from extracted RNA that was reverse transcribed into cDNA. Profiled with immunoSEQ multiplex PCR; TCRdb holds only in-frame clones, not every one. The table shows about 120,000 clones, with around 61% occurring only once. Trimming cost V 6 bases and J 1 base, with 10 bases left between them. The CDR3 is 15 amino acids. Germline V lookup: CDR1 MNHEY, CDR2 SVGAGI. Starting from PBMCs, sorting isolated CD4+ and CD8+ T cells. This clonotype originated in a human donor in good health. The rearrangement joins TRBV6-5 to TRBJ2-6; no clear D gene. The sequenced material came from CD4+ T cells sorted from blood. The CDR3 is CASSTPDSGANVLTF. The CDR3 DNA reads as TGTGCCAGCAGCACCCCGGATTCTGGGGCCAACGTCCTGACTTTC.